This T cell receptor beta chain originates from a study of cytotoxic CD8 clonotypes in ibrutinib-treated CLL. A 1 in 200,000 to 1 in 1 million T cell depth was the sequencing target. This table comes from immunoSEQ multiplex PCR, and its TCRdb copy is limited to in-frame clones, with some not included. The data show 270,000 or so clones, with more than 70% seen just once and approximately 5.1% held by the top ten. CDR3 length equals 14 residues. Trimming took off 2 bases at V and 1 base at J, with 9 bases between the two ends. In germline, CDR1 is SGHNT, CDR2 YYREEE (reference sequence). V usage is TRBV5-4 and J usage is TRBJ2-5, with D perhaps TRBD1 or TRBD2 (6 bases each). The source is a human donor with chronic lymphocytic leukemia. The material was PBMCs, obtained at disease progression, from a patient treated with ibrutinib. The CDR3 region is CASSFGGLQETQYF. The DNA for the CDR3 is TGTGCCAGCAGCTTTGGGGGGCTCCAAGAGACCCAGTACTTC.